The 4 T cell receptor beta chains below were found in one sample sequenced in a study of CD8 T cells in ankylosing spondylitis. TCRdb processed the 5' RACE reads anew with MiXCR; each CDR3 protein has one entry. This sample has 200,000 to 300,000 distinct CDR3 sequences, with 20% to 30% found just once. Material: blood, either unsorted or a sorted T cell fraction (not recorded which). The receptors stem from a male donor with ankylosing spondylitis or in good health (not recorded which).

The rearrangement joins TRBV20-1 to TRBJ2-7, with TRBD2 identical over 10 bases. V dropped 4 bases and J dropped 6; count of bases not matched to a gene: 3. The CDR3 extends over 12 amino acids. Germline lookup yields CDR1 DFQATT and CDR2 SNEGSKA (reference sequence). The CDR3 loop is CSAKSGGGEQYF. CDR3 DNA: TGCAGTGCTAAAAGCGGGGGGGGCGAGCAGTACTTC.

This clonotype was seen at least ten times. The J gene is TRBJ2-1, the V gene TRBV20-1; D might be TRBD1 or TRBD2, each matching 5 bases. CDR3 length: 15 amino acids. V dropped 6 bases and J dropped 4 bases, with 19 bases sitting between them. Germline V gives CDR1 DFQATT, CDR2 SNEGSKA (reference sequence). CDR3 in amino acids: CSAVPPGTGYNEQFF. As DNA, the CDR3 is TGCAGTGCCGTCCCCCCCGGGACGGGATACAATGAGCAGTTCTTC.

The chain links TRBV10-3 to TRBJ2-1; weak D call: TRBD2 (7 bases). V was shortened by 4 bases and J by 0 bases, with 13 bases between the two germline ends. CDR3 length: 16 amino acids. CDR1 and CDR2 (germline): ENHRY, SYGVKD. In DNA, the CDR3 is TGTGCCATCAGTGCGAGGGGGGGGAGCTCCTACAATGAGCAGTTCTTC. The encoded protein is CAISARGGSSYNEQFF.

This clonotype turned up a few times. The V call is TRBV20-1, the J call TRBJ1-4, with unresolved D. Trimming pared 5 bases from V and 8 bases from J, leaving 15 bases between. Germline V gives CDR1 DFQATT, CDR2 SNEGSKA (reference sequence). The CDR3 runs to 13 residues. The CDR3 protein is CSAPDGFGEKLFF. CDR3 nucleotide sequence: TGCAGTGCTCCGGACGGCTTCGGCGAAAAACTGTTTTTT.